The 27 T cell receptor beta chains listed next were all sequenced from one sample in a study of cytomegalovirus exposure and HLA in healthy donors. The PCR used 60 Vbeta and 13 Jbeta primers. Method: immunoSEQ multiplex PCR; TCRdb's copy keeps in-frame clones and lacks some. The sample contains roughly 97,000 clones, roughly a tenth of which appear only once. Material for sequencing was PBMCs. These receptors came from a man aged 50-60 years in good health and CMV-seropositive.

This clone has only a few counts. The chain has TRBV7-4 and TRBJ2-2; 9 bases agree with TRBD1. J lost 4 bases, V lost 5 bases, and 8 bases had no gene match. The CDR3 contains 16 residues. Looked up from germline, CDR1 is SGHVT and CDR2 is SQSDAQ. The DNA of the CDR3 is TGTGCCAGCAGCAGTCCGGGACAGGGAGGCACCGGGGAGCTGTTTTTT. This codes for CASSSPGQGGTGELFF. Supplemented by reference TRBV7-4 and TRBJ2-2, the full variable domain reads GAGVSQSPRYKVAKRGRDVALRCDSISGHVTLYWYRQTLGQGSEVLTYSQSDAQRDKSGRPSGRFSAERPERSVSTLKIQRTEQGDSAVYLCASSSPGQGGTGELFFGEGSRLTVL.

This clone was counted a few times. V and J are TRBV28 and TRBJ1-4; TRBD1 is a possible D gene (6 bases). V lost 5 bases and J 0 bases, leaving 16 bases between the germline ends. This CDR3 is built from 17 residues. Germline CDR1 is MDHEN and CDR2 is SYDVKM. The CDR3 here is CASSRMRGTSTNEKLFF. As DNA, the CDR3 is TGTGCCAGCAGTCGGATGAGGGGGACCTCAACTAATGAAAAACTGTTTTTT. Full variable domain (rest looked up from reference TRBV28 and TRBJ1-4): DVKVTQSSRYLVKRTGEKVFLECVQDMDHENMFWYRQDPGLGLRLIYFSYDVKMKEKGDIPEGYSVSREKKERFSLILESASTNQTSMYLCASSRMRGTSTNEKLFFGSGTQLSVL.

The V call is TRBV9, the J call TRBJ2-2; D not certain. Deletions cut 0 bases from V and 8 bases from J, with 5 bases between. The CDR3 totals 12 residues. CDR1 SGDLS and CDR2 YYNGEE come from the germline V gene. CDR3 DNA: TGTGCCAGCAGCGTAGTTTCAGGGGAGCTGTTTTTT. It codes for CASSVVSGELFF.

The J gene is TRBJ2-7, the V gene TRBV11-1, with TRBD2 identical over 7 bases. Germline assignment: CDR1 SGHAT and CDR2 FQDESV (reference sequence). The V segment lost 4 bases and the J segment 3 bases; nucleotides outside the gene matches: 9. The CDR3 length is 15 residues. CDR3: CASSSVTGTNYEQYF. DNA of the CDR3: TGTGCCAGCAGCTCAGTCACCGGGACTAACTACGAGCAGTACTTC.

For the CDR3, the DNA is TGTGCCAGCTACTATGGGACTAGCGGGAGTATCTTCTACAATGAGCAGTTCTTC. It encodes CASYYGTSGSIFYNEQFF. The chain uses TRBV2 and TRBJ2-1, with 14 bases lining up with TRBD2. The CDR3 contains 18 residues. V shed 8 bases, J shed 3 bases, and the junction held 12 bases outside the gene matches. The germline CDR1 and CDR2 sequences are SNHLY and FYNNEI.

This clone was seen a single time. V gene TRBV7-3 combines with J gene TRBJ2-3; 7 nucleotides agree with TRBD2. V lost 3 bases and J lost 7; bases outside the gene matches: 10. This CDR3 contains 15 residues. CDR1 and CDR2 (germline): SGHTA, FQGTGA. CDR3 loop: CASSFGGSTLNTQYF. The CDR3 coding sequence is TGTGCCAGCAGCTTTGGCGGGAGCACATTGAATACGCAGTATTTT.

This clone was observed a handful of times. The J gene is TRBJ1-2, the V gene TRBV6-1; 7 bases agree with TRBD1. CDR3 size: 15 residues. J gave up 4 bases and V 3 bases, and 8 bases lay outside the gene matches. Looked up from germline, CDR1 is MNHNS and CDR2 is SASEGT. The CDR3 spells CASSEGSGQIYGYTF. CDR3 nucleotide sequence: TGTGCCAGCAGTGAGGGGTCGGGACAGATCTATGGCTACACCTTC.

In this sample, this clone turned up a few times. The CDR3 spells CASSLNRANGYTF. CDR3 nucleotide sequence: TGTGCCAGCAGTTTGAACAGGGCGAACGGCTACACCTTC. The chain recombines TRBV28 with TRBJ1-2; D may be TRBD1 (6 bases). There are 13 residues in the CDR3. Germline CDR1 MDHEN, CDR2 SYDVKM. Trimming took 3 bases from V and 8 from J, leaving 13 bases between them.

The rearrangement joins TRBV20-1 to TRBJ1-1; D not resolved. Germline V gene sequence: CDR1 DFQATT, CDR2 SNEGSKA (reference sequence). The CDR3 is made up of 11 amino acids. CDR3 amino acids: CSRRELTEAFF. In nucleotides, the CDR3 is TGCAGCCGAAGGGAGCTCACTGAAGCTTTCTTT.

V usage is TRBV5-4 and J usage is TRBJ2-1, with TRBD2 matching 7 bases. The germline CDR1 and CDR2 sequences are SGHNT and YYREEE (reference sequence). There are 16 residues in the CDR3. V shed 2 bases, J shed 9 bases, and the junction held 14 bases outside the gene matches. The CDR3 nucleotides read TGTGCCAGCAGCTTTCCCGGGGCTAGCGGCGCCGCTGAGCAGTTCTTC. Its protein product is CASSFPGASGAAEQFF.

This clone was observed once. V and J are TRBV11-2 and TRBJ2-7, with 9 positions matching TRBD1. Germline loops: CDR1 SGHAT, CDR2 FQNNGV. The CDR3 has 14 residues. V lost 6 bases, J lost 7 bases, and 10 bases stayed unmatched. CDR3 sequence reads: CASRPGQGIGEQYF. In DNA, the CDR3 is TGTGCCAGCAGGCCGGGACAGGGTATTGGGGAGCAGTACTTC.

The chain is built from TRBV28 and TRBJ2-7, with 9 bases fitting TRBD2. The J segment lost 1 base and the V segment lost 7 bases, leaving 17 bases of the junction unmatched. Germline V gene lookup returns CDR1 MDHEN and CDR2 SYDVKM. The CDR3 totals 18 residues. The CDR3 spells CASTGRTALLAGSYEQYF. CDR3 bases: TGTGCCAGCACAGGTCGAACAGCTCTACTAGCGGGTTCCTACGAGCAGTACTTC.

This clone was counted a few times. The V gene is TRBV27, the J gene TRBJ1-2; D perhaps matches TRBD1 (5 bases). Germline V gene lookup returns CDR1 MNHEY and CDR2 SMNVEV (reference sequence). V gave up 0 bases and J gave up 4 bases, with 15 bases separating them. This CDR3 has 16 residues. The CDR3 DNA reads as TGTGCCAGCAGTTTATCCCTACAGGCCTTGGGCTATGGCTACACCTTC. It encodes CASSLSLQALGYGYTF.

This clone was detected ten times or more. This sequence joins TRBV25-1 and TRBJ2-7; D possibly corresponds to TRBD1 (6 bases). The V gene lost 6 bases and the J gene lost 3 bases, with 18 bases spanning the gap. Germline V gene lookup returns CDR1 MGHDK and CDR2 SYGVNS. This CDR3 has 15 amino acids. This chain's CDR3 is CASSPITGRNYEQYF. CDR3 nucleotides: TGTGCCAGCAGCCCCATAACAGGGCGGAACTACGAGCAGTACTTC.

A few counts support this clone. The CDR3, as DNA: TGTGCCAGCAGTGCCGGACAGGGGGCGGACGAGCAGTACTTC. This translates into CASSAGQGADEQYF. The chain combines TRBV2 with TRBJ2-7; TRBD1 matches 11 bases. V dropped 4 bases and J dropped 5; count of bases not matched to a gene: 4. Germline V gene sequence: CDR1 SNHLY, CDR2 FYNNEI. The CDR3 loop spans 14 amino acids.

The V call is TRBV2, the J call TRBJ1-2; 7 bases match TRBD1. V lost 5 bases and J lost 4; bases outside the gene matches: 4. This CDR3 region has 13 residues. Germline loops: CDR1 SNHLY, CDR2 FYNNEI. CDR3 sequence: CASSSDRVYGYTF. The DNA for the CDR3 is TGTGCCAGCAGTTCCGACAGGGTCTATGGCTACACCTTC.

The chain is built from TRBV9 and TRBJ1-1, with D possibly being TRBD1 (6 bases). Per the germline V gene, CDR1 is SGDLS and CDR2 is YYNGEE. The CDR3 is 13 amino acids. V dropped 4 bases and J dropped 7 bases, with 14 bases sitting between them. The CDR3 region is CASSPLQGIEAFF. CDR3 in DNA: TGTGCCAGCAGCCCTTTACAGGGAATTGAAGCTTTCTTT.

This clone came up a few times. In DNA form, the CDR3 reads TGCGCCAGCAGCTTGGTGGGTGCGGGAGAAATTAACAATGAGCAGTTCTTC. Its translation is CASSLVGAGEINNEQFF. The chain couples TRBV5-1 to TRBJ2-1; 7 bases fit TRBD2. Germline trimming cut 0 bases from V and 5 bases from J; bases unmatched to any gene: 11. The CDR3 sequence is 17 residues long. Per germline, CDR1 SGHRS and CDR2 YFSETQ.

This clone was seen a few times. The chain links TRBV28 to TRBJ1-1, with D possibly matching TRBD1 (6 bases). The CDR3 covers 18 residues. Germline V gene data show CDR1 as MDHEN and CDR2 as SYDVKM. Trimming stripped 4 bases from V and 0 bases from J, with 21 bases between. CDR3 DNA: TGTGCCAGCAGTTCCCCGAACAGGGCAGGCGGTGTGAACACTGAAGCTTTCTTT. Translated: CASSSPNRAGGVNTEAFF.

This clone was seen a few times. The chain couples TRBV19 to TRBJ2-7; 10 nucleotides match TRBD1. There are 16 residues in the CDR3. V gave up 6 bases and J gave up 3 bases; unmatched junction bases: 11. The V gene's germline CDR1 is LNHDA and CDR2 SQIVND (reference sequence). DNA of the CDR3: TGTGCCAGTAGCGGGACCGGGGACAGGGGACTCTACGAGCAGTACTTC. This gives the protein CASSGTGDRGLYEQYF. Drawing the rest from reference TRBV19 and TRBJ2-7, the complete variable domain is DGGITQSPKYLFRKEGQNVTLSCEQNLNHDAMYWYRQDPGQGLRLIYYSQIVNDFQKGDIAEGYSVSREKKESFPLTVTSAQKNPTAFYLCASSGTGDRGLYEQYFGPGTRLTVT.

DNA of the CDR3: TGTGCCGTGAACGGGTTGAACGAAAAACTGTTTTTT. Translated: CAVNGLNEKLFF. The V and J genes are TRBV30 and TRBJ1-4; D unresolved. There are 12 residues in the CDR3. V lost 8 bases and J lost 8, with 15 bases in between. Germline V CDR1 and CDR2: GTSNPN, SVGIG (reference sequence).

In its sample, this clone was seen a few times. The chain carries TRBV19 and TRBJ2-2, with 7 bases aligning to TRBD2. This CDR3 region has 14 residues. Germline V gene sequence: CDR1 LNHDA, CDR2 SQIVND (reference sequence). After removal of 2 bases from V and 6 bases from J, the junction contained 3 bases not matched to a gene. The CDR3: CASSIFRGAGELFF. In nucleotides, the CDR3 is TGTGCCAGTAGTATATTTCGGGGGGCCGGGGAGCTGTTTTTT.

The chain uses TRBV6-5 and TRBJ2-5, with 7 positions matching TRBD1. CDR3 length equals 15 residues. The ends lost 0 bases at V and 2 bases at J; junction bases unmatched: 3. Germline CDR1 and CDR2: MNHEY and SVGAGI. The CDR3: CASSYSGTAQETQYF. The CDR3 DNA sequence: TGTGCCAGCAGTTACTCGGGGACAGCACAAGAGACCCAGTACTTC.

This clone was counted a few times. The chain employs TRBV5-4 and TRBJ2-3; TRBD2 aligns across 7 bases. CDR3 length: 15 amino acids. CDR1 SGHNT and CDR2 YYREEE come from the germline V gene (reference sequence). The V gene end was trimmed by 2 bases and the J gene end by 1 base; junction bases not matched to a gene: 4. The CDR3 here is CASSLAGWGTDTQYF. CDR3 sequence (DNA): TGTGCCAGCAGCTTAGCGGGGTGGGGCACAGATACGCAGTATTTT.

This clone came up a few times. The chain combines TRBV30 with TRBJ1-2, with D unclear. Germline V gene data show CDR1 as GTSNPN and CDR2 as SVGIG (reference sequence). The CDR3 has 13 residues. V was shortened by 2 bases and J by 0 bases, with 7 bases between the two germline ends. DNA of the CDR3: TGTGCCTGGAGTCCGGGTTCTAACTATGGCTACACCTTC. Translated, it gives CAWSPGSNYGYTF.

This clone was seen a handful of times. V and J are TRBV5-1 and TRBJ2-4; 9 nucleotides match TRBD2. The CDR3 runs to 17 residues. J lost 6 bases, V lost 0 bases, and 10 bases had no gene match. Germline V gene sequence: CDR1 SGHRS, CDR2 YFSETQ. CDR3 sequence: CASSLGAREGRGNIQYF. The CDR3 DNA reads as TGCGCCAGCAGCTTGGGTGCGCGGGAGGGCCGTGGAAACATTCAGTACTTC.

The CDR3: CASSEGRGTSTGELFF. Written as DNA, the CDR3 is TGCGCCAGCAGCGAAGGGAGGGGGACCTCCACCGGGGAGCTGTTTTTT. The V and J genes are TRBV5-1 and TRBJ2-2, with D perhaps matching TRBD2 (7 bases). The CDR3 is 16 residues long. The V gene lost 4 bases and the J gene lost 4 bases, with 17 bases spanning the gap. Germline lookup yields CDR1 SGHRS and CDR2 YFSETQ.